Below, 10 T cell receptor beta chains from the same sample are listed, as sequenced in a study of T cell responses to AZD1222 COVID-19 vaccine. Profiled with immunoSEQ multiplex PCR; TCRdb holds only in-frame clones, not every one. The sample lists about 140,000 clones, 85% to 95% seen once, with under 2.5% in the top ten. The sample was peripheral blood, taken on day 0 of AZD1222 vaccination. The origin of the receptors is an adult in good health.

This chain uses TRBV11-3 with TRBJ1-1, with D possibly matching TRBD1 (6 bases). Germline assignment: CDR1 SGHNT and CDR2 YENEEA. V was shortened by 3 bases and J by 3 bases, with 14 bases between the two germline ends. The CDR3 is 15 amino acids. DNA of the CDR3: TGTGCCAGCAGCTTGACAGGTTTGGGGGACACTGAAGCTTTCTTT. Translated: CASSLTGLGDTEAFF.

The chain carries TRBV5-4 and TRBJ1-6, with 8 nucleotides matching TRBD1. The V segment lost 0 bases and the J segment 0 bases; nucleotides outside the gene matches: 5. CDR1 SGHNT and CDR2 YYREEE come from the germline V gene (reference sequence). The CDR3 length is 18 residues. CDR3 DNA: TGTGCCAGCAGCTTGGGAGGGGGACAGGTCTCCTATAATTCACCCCTCCACTTT. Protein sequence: CASSLGGGQVSYNSPLHF.

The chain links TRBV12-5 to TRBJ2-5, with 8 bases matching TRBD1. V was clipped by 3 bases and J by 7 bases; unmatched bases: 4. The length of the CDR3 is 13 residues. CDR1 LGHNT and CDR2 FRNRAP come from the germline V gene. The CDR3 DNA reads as TGTGCTAGTGGTTTTAACGACAGGGGGACCCAGTACTTC. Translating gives CASGFNDRGTQYF.

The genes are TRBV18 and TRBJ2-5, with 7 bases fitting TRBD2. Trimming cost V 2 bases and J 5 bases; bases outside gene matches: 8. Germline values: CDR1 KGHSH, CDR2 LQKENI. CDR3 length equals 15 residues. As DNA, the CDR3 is TGTGCCAGCTCACCATGGGAGGGAGGAGCGGAGACCCAGTACTTC. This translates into CASSPWEGGAETQYF. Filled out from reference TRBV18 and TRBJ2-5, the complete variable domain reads NAGVMQNPRHLVRRRGQEARLRCSPMKGHSHVYWYRQLPEEGLKFMVYLQKENIIDESGMPKERFSAEFPKEGPSILRIQQVVRGDSAAYFCASSPWEGGAETQYFGPGTRLLVL.

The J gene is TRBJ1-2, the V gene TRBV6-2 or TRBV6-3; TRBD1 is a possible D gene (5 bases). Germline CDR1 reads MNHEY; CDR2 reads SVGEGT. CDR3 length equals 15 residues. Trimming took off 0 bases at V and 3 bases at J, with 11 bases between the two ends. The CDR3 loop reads CASSYSSPGDYGYTF. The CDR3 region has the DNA TGTGCCAGCAGTTACTCGTCGCCGGGGGACTATGGCTACACCTTC.

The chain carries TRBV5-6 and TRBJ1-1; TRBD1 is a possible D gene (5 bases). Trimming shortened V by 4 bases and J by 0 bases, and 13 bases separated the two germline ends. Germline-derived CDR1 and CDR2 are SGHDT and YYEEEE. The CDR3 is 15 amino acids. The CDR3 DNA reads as TGTGCCAGCAGCATACGACAGAGCATGAACACTGAAGCTTTCTTT. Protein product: CASSIRQSMNTEAFF.

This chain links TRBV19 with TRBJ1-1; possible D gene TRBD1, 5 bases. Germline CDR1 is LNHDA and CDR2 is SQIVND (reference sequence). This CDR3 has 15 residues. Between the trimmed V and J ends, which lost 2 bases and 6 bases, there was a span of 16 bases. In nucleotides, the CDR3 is TGTGCCAGTAGTATACCCATCGGCAGGGCCGCTGAAGCTTTCTTT. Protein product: CASSIPIGRAAEAFF.

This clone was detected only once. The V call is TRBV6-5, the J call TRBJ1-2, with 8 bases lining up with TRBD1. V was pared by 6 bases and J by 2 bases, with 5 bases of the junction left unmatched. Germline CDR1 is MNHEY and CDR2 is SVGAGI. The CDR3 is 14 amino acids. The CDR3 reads CASRRGQGNYGYTF. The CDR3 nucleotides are TGTGCCAGCAGGCGAGGACAGGGCAACTATGGCTACACCTTC.

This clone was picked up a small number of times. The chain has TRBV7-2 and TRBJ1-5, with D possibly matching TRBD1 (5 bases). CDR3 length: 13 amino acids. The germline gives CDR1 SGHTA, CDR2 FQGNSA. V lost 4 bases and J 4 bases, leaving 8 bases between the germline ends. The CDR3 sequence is CASSSWGNQPQHF. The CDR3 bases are TGTGCCAGCAGCTCTTGGGGGAATCAGCCCCAGCATTTT.

DNA for the CDR3: TGTGCCAGCAGCGTAGAGGGCGGGATGGGGAATTCACCCCTCCACTTT. As protein: CASSVEGGMGNSPLHF. The gene calls are TRBV9 and TRBJ1-6; D is undetermined. The germline CDR1 and CDR2 sequences are SGDLS and YYNGEE. Trimming left V 0 bases short and J 7 bases short, with 14 bases between. The CDR3 spans 16 residues.